One TCR beta chain is described in this entry. In the original analysis: Amplifying reference gene primers gave estimates of nucleated cell counts. Some clones are missing from TCRdb's copy, which holds only in-frame ones; the method was immunoSEQ multiplex PCR. The V and J calls and the clone size are those of that table, but D and trimming were determined from the DNA. Among about 210,000 clones listed, 85% to 90% were seen once. The data originate from a study of blood T cell repertoires in COVID-19. Looking at the study overall: PBMCs, B-cell-depleted T cells, or T cells provided the cDNA or gDNA that made up the material.

Germline V gene data show CDR1 as SNHLY and CDR2 as FYNNEI. Unmatched junction bases numbered 1, after V lost 4 bases and J lost 5 bases. The CDR3 has 12 residues. Sequenced sample: peripheral blood. The TCR comes from a man aged 18 to 29 with active or convalescent COVID-19. This chain uses TRBV2 with TRBJ2-5; 7 positions agree with TRBD1. CDR3 nucleotide sequence: TGTGCCAGCAGTGCGGACAGGGAGACCCAGTACTTC. Protein product: CASSADRETQYF.